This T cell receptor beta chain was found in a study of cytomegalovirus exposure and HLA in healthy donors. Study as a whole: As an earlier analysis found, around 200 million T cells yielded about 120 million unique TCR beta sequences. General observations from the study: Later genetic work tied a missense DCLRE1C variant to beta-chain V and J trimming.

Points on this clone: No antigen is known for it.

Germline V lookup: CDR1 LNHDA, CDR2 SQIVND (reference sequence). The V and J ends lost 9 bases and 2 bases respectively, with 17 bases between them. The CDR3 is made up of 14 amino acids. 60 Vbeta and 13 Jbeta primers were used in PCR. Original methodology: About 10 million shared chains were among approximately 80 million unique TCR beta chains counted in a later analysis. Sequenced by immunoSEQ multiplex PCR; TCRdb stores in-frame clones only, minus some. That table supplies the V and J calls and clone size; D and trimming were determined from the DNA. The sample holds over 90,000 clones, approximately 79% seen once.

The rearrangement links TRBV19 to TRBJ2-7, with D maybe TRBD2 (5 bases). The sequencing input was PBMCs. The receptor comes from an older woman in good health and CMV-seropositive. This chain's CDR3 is CASADPGGTYEQYF. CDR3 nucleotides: TGTGCCAGCGCCGACCCCGGAGGAACCTACGAGCAGTACTTC.